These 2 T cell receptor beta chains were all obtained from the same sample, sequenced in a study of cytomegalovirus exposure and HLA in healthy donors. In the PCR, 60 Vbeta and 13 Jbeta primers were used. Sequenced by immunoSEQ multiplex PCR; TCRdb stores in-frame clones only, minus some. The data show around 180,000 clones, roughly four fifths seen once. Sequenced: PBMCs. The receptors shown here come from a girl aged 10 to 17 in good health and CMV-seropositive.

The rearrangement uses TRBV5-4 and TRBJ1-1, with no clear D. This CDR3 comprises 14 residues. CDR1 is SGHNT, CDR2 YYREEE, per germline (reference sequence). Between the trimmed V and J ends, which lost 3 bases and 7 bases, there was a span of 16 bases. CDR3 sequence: CASSSGLKVLEAFF. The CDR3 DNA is TGTGCCAGCAGCTCCGGACTTAAGGTCCTTGAAGCTTTCTTT.

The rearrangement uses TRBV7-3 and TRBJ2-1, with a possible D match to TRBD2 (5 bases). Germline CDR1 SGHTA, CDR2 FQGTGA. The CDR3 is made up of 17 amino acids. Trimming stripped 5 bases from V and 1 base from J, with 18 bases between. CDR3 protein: CASSPQGLGSSYNEQFF. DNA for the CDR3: TGTGCCAGCAGCCCTCAAGGGCTGGGGAGTTCCTACAATGAGCAGTTCTTC.